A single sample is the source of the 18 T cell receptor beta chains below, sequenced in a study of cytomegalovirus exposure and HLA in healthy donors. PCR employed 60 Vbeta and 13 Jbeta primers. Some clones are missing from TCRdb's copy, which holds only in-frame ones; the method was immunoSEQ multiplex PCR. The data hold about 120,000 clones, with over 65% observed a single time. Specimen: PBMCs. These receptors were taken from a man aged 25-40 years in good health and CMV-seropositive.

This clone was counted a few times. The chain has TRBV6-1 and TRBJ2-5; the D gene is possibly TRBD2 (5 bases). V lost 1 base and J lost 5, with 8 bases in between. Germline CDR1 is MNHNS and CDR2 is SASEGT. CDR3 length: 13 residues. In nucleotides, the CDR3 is TGTGCCAGCAGTGAAGGGGAGCGGGAGACCCAGTACTTC. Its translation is CASSEGERETQYF.

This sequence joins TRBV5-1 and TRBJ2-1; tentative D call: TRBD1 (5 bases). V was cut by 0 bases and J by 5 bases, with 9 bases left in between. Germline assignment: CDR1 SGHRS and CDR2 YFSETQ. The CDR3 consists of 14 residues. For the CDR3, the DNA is TGCGCCAGCAGCTTGGACAGGAAGCACAATGAGCAGTTCTTC. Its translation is CASSLDRKHNEQFF.

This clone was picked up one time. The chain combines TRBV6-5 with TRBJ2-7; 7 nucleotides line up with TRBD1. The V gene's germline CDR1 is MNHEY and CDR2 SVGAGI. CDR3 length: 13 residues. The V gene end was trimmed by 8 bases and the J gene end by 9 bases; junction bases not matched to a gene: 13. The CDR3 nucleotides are TGTGCCAGCCGACAGGGAACCGCAAACGGGCAGTACTTC. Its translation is CASRQGTANGQYF.

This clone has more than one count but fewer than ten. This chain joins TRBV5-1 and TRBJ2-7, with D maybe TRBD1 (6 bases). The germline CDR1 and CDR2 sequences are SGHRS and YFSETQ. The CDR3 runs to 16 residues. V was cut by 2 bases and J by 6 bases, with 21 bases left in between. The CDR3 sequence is CASSFGEARGIGEQYF. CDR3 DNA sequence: TGCGCCAGCAGCTTTGGTGAGGCCAGGGGAATCGGCGAGCAGTACTTC.

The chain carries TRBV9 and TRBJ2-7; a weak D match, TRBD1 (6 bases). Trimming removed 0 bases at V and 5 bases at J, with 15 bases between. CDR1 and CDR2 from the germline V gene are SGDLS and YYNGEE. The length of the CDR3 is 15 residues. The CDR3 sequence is CASSVDGQSRHEQYF. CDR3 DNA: TGTGCCAGCAGCGTAGACGGACAGTCCAGACACGAGCAGTACTTC.

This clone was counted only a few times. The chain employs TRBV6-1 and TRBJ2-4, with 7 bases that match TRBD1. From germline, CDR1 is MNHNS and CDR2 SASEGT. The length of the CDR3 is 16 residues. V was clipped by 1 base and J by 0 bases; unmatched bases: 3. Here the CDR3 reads CASSEGGQLAKNIQYF. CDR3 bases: TGTGCCAGCAGTGAAGGGGGACAGCTAGCCAAAAACATTCAGTACTTC.

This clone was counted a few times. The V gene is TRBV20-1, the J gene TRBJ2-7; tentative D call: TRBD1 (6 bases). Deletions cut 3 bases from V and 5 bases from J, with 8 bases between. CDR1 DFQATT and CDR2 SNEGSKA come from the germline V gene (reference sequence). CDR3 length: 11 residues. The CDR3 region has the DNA TGCAGTGCTAGCTACAGGGACGAGCAGTACTTC. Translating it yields CSASYRDEQYF.

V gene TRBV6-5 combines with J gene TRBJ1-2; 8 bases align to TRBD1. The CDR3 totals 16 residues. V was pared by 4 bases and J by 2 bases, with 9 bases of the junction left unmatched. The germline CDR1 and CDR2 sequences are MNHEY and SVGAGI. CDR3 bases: TGTGCCAGCAGTTTCCATCCCCAGGGGGCGAACTATGGCTACACCTTC. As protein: CASSFHPQGANYGYTF.

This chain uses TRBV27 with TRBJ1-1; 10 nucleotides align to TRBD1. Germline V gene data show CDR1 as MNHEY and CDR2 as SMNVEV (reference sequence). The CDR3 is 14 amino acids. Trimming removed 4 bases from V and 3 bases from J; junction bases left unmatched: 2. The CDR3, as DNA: TGTGCCAGCAGTTGGACAGGGGGGGACACTGAAGCTTTCTTT. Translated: CASSWTGGDTEAFF.

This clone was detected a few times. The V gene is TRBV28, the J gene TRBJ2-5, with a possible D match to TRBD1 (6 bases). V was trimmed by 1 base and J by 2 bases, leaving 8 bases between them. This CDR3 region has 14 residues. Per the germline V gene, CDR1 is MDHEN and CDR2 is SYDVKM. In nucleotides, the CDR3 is TGTGCCAGCAGTTTATTTAGGGGGCAAGAGACCCAGTACTTC. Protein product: CASSLFRGQETQYF.

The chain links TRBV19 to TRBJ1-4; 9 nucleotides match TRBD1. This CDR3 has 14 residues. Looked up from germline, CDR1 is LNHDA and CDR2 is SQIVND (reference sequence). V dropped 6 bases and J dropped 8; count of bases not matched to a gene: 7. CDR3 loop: CASRPQGAEEKLFF. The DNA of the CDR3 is TGTGCCAGTAGACCACAGGGGGCGGAAGAAAAACTGTTTTTT. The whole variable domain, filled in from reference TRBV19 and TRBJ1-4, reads DGGITQSPKYLFRKEGQNVTLSCEQNLNHDAMYWYRQDPGQGLRLIYYSQIVNDFQKGDIAEGYSVSREKKESFPLTVTSAQKNPTAFYLCASRPQGAEEKLFFGSGTQLSVL.

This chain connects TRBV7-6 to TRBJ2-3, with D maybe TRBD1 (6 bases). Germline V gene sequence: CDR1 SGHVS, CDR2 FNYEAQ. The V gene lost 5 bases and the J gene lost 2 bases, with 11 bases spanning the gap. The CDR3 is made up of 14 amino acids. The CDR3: CASSPTGPTDTQYF. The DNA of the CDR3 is TGTGCCAGCAGCCCGACAGGTCCCACAGATACGCAGTATTTT.

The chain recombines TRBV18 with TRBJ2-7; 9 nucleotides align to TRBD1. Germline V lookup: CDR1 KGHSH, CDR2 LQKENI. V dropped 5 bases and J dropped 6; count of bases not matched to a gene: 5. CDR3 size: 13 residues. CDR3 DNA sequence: TGTGCCAGCTCAAGGGACAGGGAGGCCGAGCAGTACTTC. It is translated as CASSRDREAEQYF.

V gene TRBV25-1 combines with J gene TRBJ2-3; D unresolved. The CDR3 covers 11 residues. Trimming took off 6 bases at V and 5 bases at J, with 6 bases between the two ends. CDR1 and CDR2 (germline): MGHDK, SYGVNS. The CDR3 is CASRSGDTQYF. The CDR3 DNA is TGTGCCAGCAGGTCCGGAGATACGCAGTATTTT. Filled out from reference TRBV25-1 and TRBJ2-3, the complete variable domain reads EADIYQTPRYLVIGTGKKITLECSQTMGHDKMYWYQQDPGMELHLIHYSYGVNSTEKGDLSSESTVSRIRTEHFPLTLESARPSHTSQYLCASRSGDTQYFGPGTRLTVL.

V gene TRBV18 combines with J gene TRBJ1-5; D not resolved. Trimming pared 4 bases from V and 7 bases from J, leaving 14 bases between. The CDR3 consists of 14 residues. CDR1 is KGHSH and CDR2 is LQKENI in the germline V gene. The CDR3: CASSLSFTGQPQHF. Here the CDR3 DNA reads TGTGCCAGCTCACTCTCGTTTACGGGACAGCCCCAGCATTTT. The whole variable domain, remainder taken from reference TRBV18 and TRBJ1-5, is NAGVMQNPRHLVRRRGQEARLRCSPMKGHSHVYWYRQLPEEGLKFMVYLQKENIIDESGMPKERFSAEFPKEGPSILRIQQVVRGDSAAYFCASSLSFTGQPQHFGDGTRLSIL.

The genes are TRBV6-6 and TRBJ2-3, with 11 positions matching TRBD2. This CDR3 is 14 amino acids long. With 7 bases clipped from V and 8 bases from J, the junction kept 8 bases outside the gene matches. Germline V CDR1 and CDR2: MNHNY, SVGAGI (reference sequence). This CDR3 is CASTPGLAVGTQYF. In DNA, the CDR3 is TGTGCCAGCACCCCGGGACTAGCGGTCGGTACGCAGTATTTT.

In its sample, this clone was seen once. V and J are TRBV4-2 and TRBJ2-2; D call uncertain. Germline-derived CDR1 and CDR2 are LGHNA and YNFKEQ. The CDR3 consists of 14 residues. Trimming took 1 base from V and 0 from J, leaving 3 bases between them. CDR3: CASSQVTNTGELFF. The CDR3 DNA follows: TGTGCCAGCAGCCAAGTAACGAACACCGGGGAGCTGTTTTTT.

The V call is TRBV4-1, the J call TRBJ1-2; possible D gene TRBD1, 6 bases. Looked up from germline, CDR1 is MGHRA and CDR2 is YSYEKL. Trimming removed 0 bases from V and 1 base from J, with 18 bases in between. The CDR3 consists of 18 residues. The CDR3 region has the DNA TGCGCCAGCAGCCAAGAAATCAGGACAGCCCTAAATAACTATGGCTACACCTTC. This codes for CASSQEIRTALNNYGYTF.